This is a list of T cell receptor beta chains from one sample in a study of blood T cell repertoires in COVID-19. Repertoires were generated with immunoSEQ multiplex PCR, while TCRdb's copy carries only in-frame clones and drops some. The sample has under 250,000 clones, around 88% seen once. Material: peripheral blood. These receptor sequences come from a woman of 80 years or more with COVID-19, enrolled during active disease. Both conserved end residues are part of each CDR3. A D gene is named only where the DNA matches it firmly. Clone size is shown for a subset of rows, as once, few, many or a class of expanded clone.

size	V	J	D	DNA	CDR3
-	TRBV5-1	TRBJ2-5	-	TGCGCCAGCAGCTCGCCGGAGGGCAGGGAGACCCAGTACTTC	CASSSPEGRETQYF
-	TRBV7-2	TRBJ2-5	TRBD2	TGTGCCAGCAGCCGCGCAGGGCTAGCGGTAGAGACCCAGTACTTC	CASSRAGLAVETQYF
-	TRBV5-1	TRBJ2-1	TRBD2	TGCGCCAGCAGCTTGACTAGCGGGGGGGCCAATGAGCAGTTCTTC	CASSLTSGGANEQFF
-	TRBV2	TRBJ1-6	TRBD1	TGTGCCAGCAGTGCTGATTATGACAGGGCTTCTTCACCCCTCCACTTT	CASSADYDRASSPLHF
-	TRBV18	TRBJ1-6	TRBD1	TGTGCCAGCTCACCAGAGCGACAGGGTAATTCACCCCTCCACTTT	CASSPERQGNSPLHF
-	TRBV29-1	TRBJ2-7	TRBD1	TGCAGCGTAGGACAGGACCTCTCCTACGAGCAGTACTTC	CSVGQDLSYEQYF
-	TRBV5-4	TRBJ2-5	-	TGTGCCAGCAGCTTGTTCGGGACGGGGGCCCAGTACTTC	CASSLFGTGAQYF
-	TRBV5-1	TRBJ1-4	-	TGCGCCAGCAGCCGAGGGGGGGACGCAAGTGAAAAACTGTTTTTT	CASSRGGDASEKLFF
-	TRBV18	TRBJ2-1	-	TGTGCCAGCTCACCTCTCCAGCAGGGGTACTACTACAATGAGCAGTTCTTC	CASSPLQQGYYYNEQFF
-	TRBV5-1	TRBJ2-5	TRBD2	TGCGCCAGCAGCTTGGCCGGGGCTAGCGGGGCCGGGGAGACCCAGTACTTC	CASSLAGASGAGETQYF
-	TRBV3-1/TRBV3-2	TRBJ1-2	-	TGTGCCAGCAGCCAAGGATCCGGCGGGGGATGGTATGGCTACACCTTC	CASSQGSGGGWYGYTF
-	TRBV9	TRBJ1-1	-	TGTGCCAGCAGCGTAGGACAGTCGGTCACTGAAGCTTTCTTT	CASSVGQSVTEAFF
-	TRBV28	TRBJ1-1	-	TGTGCCAGCAGTAGAACAGGGTCCCAACCCGAAGCTTTCTTT	CASSRTGSQPEAFF
-	TRBV10-3	TRBJ2-1	TRBD2	TGTGCCATCAGCGGGGGGGGGAATGAGCAGTTCTTC	CAISGGGNEQFF
-	TRBV5-4	TRBJ2-5	-	TGTGCCAGCAGCAAAAAAACGCCGGGATCGGGAGAGACCCAGTACTTC	CASSKKTPGSGETQYF
-	TRBV18	TRBJ1-1	TRBD1	TGTGCCAGCTCACCACTCACTGGCAGGGGGTTTGTGGAGAACACTGAAGCTTTCTTT	CASSPLTGRGFVENTEAFF
-	TRBV12-3/TRBV12-4	TRBJ2-1	-	TGTGCCAGCACTTACAGGGACAATGAGCAGTTCTTC	CASTYRDNEQFF
-	TRBV6-5	TRBJ2-7	-	TGTGCCAGCAGTTACTCGGCCCGACTAGCCTACGAGCAGTACTTC	CASSYSARLAYEQYF
-	TRBV6-2/TRBV6-3	TRBJ1-1	-	TGTGCCAGCAGTGCACAGGGGAACACTGAAGCTTTCTTT	CASSAQGNTEAFF
-	TRBV6-5	TRBJ2-5	TRBD2	TGTGCCAGCAGAACCGCCGGACGGGGGGATTACTTC	CASRTAGRGDYF
-	TRBV7-3	TRBJ2-3	-	TGTGCCAGCAGCCGGGGGACAGATACGCAGTATTTT	CASSRGTDTQYF
-	TRBV20-1	TRBJ1-1	-	TGCAGTGCTGGGGTGGGGGGGCTGGCTTTCTTT	CSAGVGGLAFF
few	TRBV9	TRBJ1-3	TRBD1	TGTGCCAGCAGCGCTGGGACAGGGTCTGGAAACACCATATATTTT	CASSAGTGSGNTIYF
-	TRBV3-1/TRBV3-2	TRBJ2-3	TRBD2	TGTGCCAGCAGCCGTCGGACTAGCGGGGGGGCGGGTACGCAGTATTTT	CASSRRTSGGAGTQYF
-	TRBV19	TRBJ1-2	-	TGTGCCAGTAGTATAGGGGGCGCGGACGTCTTCTATGGCTACACCTTC	CASSIGGADVFYGYTF
once	TRBV4-3	TRBJ1-3	-	TGCGCCAGCAGCCAAGACTCCGGAAACACCATATATTTT	CASSQDSGNTIYF
-	TRBV5-1	TRBJ2-3	TRBD1	TGCGCCAGCAGCTCGACAGGGGGTGCAGATACGCAGTATTTT	CASSSTGGADTQYF
-	TRBV7-9	TRBJ1-2	TRBD1	TGTGCCAGCAGCTTAGCGGACAGGGCCACAATCTATGGCTACACCTTC	CASSLADRATIYGYTF
once	TRBV15	TRBJ2-5	-	TGTGCCACCAGCAGAGACAAGCTTCCATCAGAGACCCAGTACTTC	CATSRDKLPSETQYF
few	TRBV19	TRBJ1-1	-	TGTGCCAGTAGGCCGACAGTGCTCAGCAACACTGAAGCTTTCTTT	CASRPTVLSNTEAFF
-	TRBV6-5	TRBJ2-3	-	TGTGCCAGCAACGAACCAGGCACAGATACGCAGTATTTT	CASNEPGTDTQYF
-	TRBV27	TRBJ2-7	-	TGTGCCAGCAGTGGGGCCAGGGGCAGCTCCTACGAGCAGTACTTC	CASSGARGSSYEQYF
-	TRBV18	TRBJ1-1	-	TGTGCCAGCTCACCCTCCCAGGGGAACACTGAAGCTTTCTTT	CASSPSQGNTEAFF
-	TRBV5-6	TRBJ1-1	-	TGTGCCAGCAGCTCTTCAGATAATCCGAACACTGAAGCTTTCTTT	CASSSSDNPNTEAFF
-	TRBV3-1/TRBV3-2	TRBJ1-2	TRBD1	TGTGCCAGCAGCAGTACAGGGGGCTGGGGCTACACCTTC	CASSSTGGWGYTF
few	TRBV12-3/TRBV12-4	TRBJ1-5	TRBD1	TGTGCCAGCAGACGGACAGGCTGGGAGCCCCAGCATTTT	CASRRTGWEPQHF
-	TRBV11-3	TRBJ2-3	TRBD1	TGTGCCAGCAGCCAACCGGGACAGAACACAGATACGCAGTATTTT	CASSQPGQNTDTQYF
-	TRBV10-3	TRBJ1-4	TRBD1	TGTGCCATCAGCTCCGGGACAGGCGACGAAAAACTGTTTTTT	CAISSGTGDEKLFF
-	TRBV29-1	TRBJ1-6	TRBD1	TGCAGCGTTTTGGGACCCAGGGGGCGACGATCCTATAATTCACCCCTCCACTTT	CSVLGPRGRRSYNSPLHF
few	TRBV5-1	TRBJ2-2	TRBD1	TGCGCCAGCAGCCCGGACAGGCCGAACACCGGGGAGCTGTTTTTT	CASSPDRPNTGELFF
-	TRBV7-3	TRBJ2-1	-	TGTGCCAGCAGCTTAGGTTTAAGGGGCGGCAATGAGCAGTTCTTC	CASSLGLRGGNEQFF
-	TRBV24-1	TRBJ2-2	-	TGTGCCACCAGTGGTCCAGTGTCAGAAAACACCGGGGAGCTGTTTTTT	CATSGPVSENTGELFF
-	TRBV5-4	TRBJ1-2	-	TGTGCCAGCAGCTACAACCTCGGGGGGGGCTATGGCTACACCTTC	CASSYNLGGGYGYTF
once	TRBV5-4	TRBJ2-3	TRBD2	TGTGCCAGCAGCCCCCGACTAGCGGGGGACACAGATACGCAGTATTTT	CASSPRLAGDTDTQYF
-	TRBV5-1	TRBJ1-2	-	TGCGCCAGCAGCCTTCCTTCCACGGACAGCGGTGGAGGCTACACCTTC	CASSLPSTDSGGGYTF
-	TRBV19	TRBJ2-3	-	TGTGCCAGTAGTATGGGTGTGGGGGCCGCAGATACGCAGTATTTT	CASSMGVGAADTQYF